The clone carrying this T cell receptor beta chain was seen many times. Its matching antigen is unknown. V lost 6 bases and J 3 bases, leaving 16 bases between the germline ends. The CDR3 has 15 residues. This sample's time point: patch test 1, 2 weeks after DPC sensitization. The treatment: therapeutic diphenylcyclopropenone sensitization with weekly scalp DPC. Unfractionated whole blood yielded the extracted total RNA. These data originate in a study of human T cells and chemical hapten exposure. Study summary: The sensitizer, 2% DPC, was used on approximately 2 cm by approximately 2 cm of upper inner arm skin. Notes on the study in general: Because all patients had alopecia, their immune responses might differ from healthy ones. PT1 expanded TCR numbers tracked positively with patch test score. Sensitizing with DPC caused no change in TCRs above 1 in 1000 frequency.

A single record per CDR3 protein comes from TCRdb applying MiXCR to the RACE reads. The top ten hold roughly 9.5% of the sample, which has about 34,000 distinct CDR3 sequences, 5.5% to 7.5% seen once. This sample comprised whole blood, obtained in connection with sensitization to the hapten diphenylcyclopropenone (DPC). The TCR was taken from a woman aged 25 to 45 with alopecia areata. Some clones in this sample may be carry-over from other donors' samples. The V and J genes are TRBV12-3 or TRBV12-4 and TRBJ2-3, with D unclear. The CDR3 coding sequence is TGTGCCAGCAGCCCCCGGGCCGTTGGGACAGATACGCAGTATTTT. Translated, it gives CASSPRAVGTDTQYF.